This T cell receptor (beta chain) comes out of a study of blood T cell repertoires in COVID-19. The wider study: Acute and convalescent COVID-19 samples came from the United States, Italy and Spain.

Here immunoSEQ multiplex PCR was the method, and the copy in TCRdb shows in-frame clones only, minus some. The sample lists around 300,000 clones, around nine tenths occurring once. This CDR3 has 17 residues. Germline V gene lookup returns CDR1 SGDLS and CDR2 YYNGEE. The V end lost 4 bases, the J end lost 4 bases, and 24 bases lay between the germline ends. Seattle participants joined during active infection and were tracked over time. The sample was peripheral blood. The clonotype originates from a woman in her 70s with COVID-19, enrolled during active disease. The genes are TRBV9 and TRBJ2-7; TRBD2 is a possible D gene (6 bases). The CDR3 spells CASSPRPGGASKYEQYF. The CDR3 DNA reads TGTGCCAGCAGCCCAAGACCGGGCGGGGCCTCGAAATACGAGCAGTACTTC.